The clone carrying this TCR beta chain was counted once. In the original analysis: Reference gene primer amplification in the assay estimated nucleated cell counts. Method: immunoSEQ multiplex PCR; TCRdb's copy keeps in-frame clones and lacks some. V, J and clone size were drawn from that table, and D and trimming were deduced from the DNA. The sample holds 150,000 to 200,000 clones, over 75% seen once. The CDR3 contains 15 residues. Trimming took off 1 base at V and 6 bases at J, with 17 bases between the two ends. CDR1 is SQVTM and CDR2 is ANQGSEA in the germline V gene. The source of the sample is a study of blood T cell repertoires in COVID-19. Study details: Acute and convalescent COVID-19 specimens originated in the United States, Italy and Spain. T cells, B-cell-depleted T cells, or PBMCs provided the cDNA or gDNA that served as material.

The sequencing sample was made of peripheral blood. The J gene is TRBJ2-3, the V gene TRBV29-1; D might be TRBD2 (5 bases). This receptor was identified in an elderly woman with acute or convalescent COVID-19. CDR3 DNA sequence: TGCAGCGTTGAAGCCCCGGAGAGGGCTCGGGATACGCAGTATTTT. It encodes CSVEAPERARDTQYF.